These T cell receptor beta chains were read from a single sample in a study of control samples from healthy donors and cancer patients. Some clones are missing from TCRdb's copy, which holds only in-frame ones; the method was immunoSEQ multiplex PCR. The data show over 150,000 clones, with around 96% seen just once and 5% to 6.5% held by the top ten. The sequenced material came from blood. These receptors all come from a man aged 35-49 years in good health. Both conserved end residues are part of each CDR3. The order of the fields is V gene, J gene, D gene, clone size, CDR3 DNA, CDR3 protein. A D gene is named only where the DNA matches it firmly. Rows give clone size only sometimes, using once, few, many, or a class for an expanded clone.

TRBV18	TRBJ2-1	TRBD2	once	TGTGCCAGCTCAGACCTGACTAGCGGGGGGGTCGATGAGCAGTTCTTC	CASSDLTSGGVDEQFF
TRBV11-2	TRBJ2-3	NA	NA	TGTGCCAGCAGCCTTGCGGATACGCAGTATTTT	CASSLADTQYF
TRBV2	TRBJ1-2	TRBD1	once	TGTGCCAGCAGTGACTTTTTAGCCGGGACAGGGGACTCCTATGGCTACACCTTC	CASSDFLAGTGDSYGYTF
TRBV27	TRBJ1-6	NA	NA	TGTGCCAGCAGTTTAGGAGCCAGGGGAAATTCACCCCTCCACTTT	CASSLGARGNSPLHF
TRBV3-1/TRBV3-2	TRBJ1-4	NA	few	TGTGCCAGCAGCCGTCCGGGACGGAATGAAAAACTGTTTTTT	CASSRPGRNEKLFF
TRBV3-1/TRBV3-2	TRBJ1-4	TRBD1	NA	TGTGCCAGCAGCCAAAACAGGGGCGTAAGGGAAAAACTGTTTTTT	CASSQNRGVREKLFF
TRBV11-3	TRBJ2-3	NA	NA	TGTGCCAGCAGCCCCTCGGGGCAGAGCGCAGATACGCAGTATTTT	CASSPSGQSADTQYF
TRBV27	TRBJ2-5	NA	NA	TGTGCCAGCCGGGCGGGTAGAGGAGGAGAGACCCAGTACTTC	CASRAGRGGETQYF
TRBV11-2	TRBJ2-5	NA	NA	TGTGCCAGCAGACCATTCACCGAGGAGACCCAGTACTTC	CASRPFTEETQYF
TRBV7-2	TRBJ1-5	NA	NA	TGTGCCAGCAGCTTAACGATATCAGGGAGAGGGAAGCCCCAGCATTTT	CASSLTISGRGKPQHF
TRBV28	TRBJ1-6	NA	NA	TGTGCCAGCAGTTTAGACAGTGGAGGGAATTCACCCCTCCACTTT	CASSLDSGGNSPLHF
TRBV6-6	TRBJ2-1	TRBD1	NA	TGTGCCAGCAGTTGGGGACAGGGTGTCGATGAGCAGTTCTTC	CASSWGQGVDEQFF
TRBV7-6	TRBJ2-7	TRBD1	NA	TGTGCCAGCAGCTTAGCGGGCGGGACAGGGGTCCCCTACGAGCAGTACTTC	CASSLAGGTGVPYEQYF
TRBV28	TRBJ1-1	NA	NA	TGTGCCAGCAGGTCCTGGGGCACTGAAGCTTTCTTT	CASRSWGTEAFF
TRBV2	TRBJ1-5	TRBD1	NA	TGTGCCAGTTGCGGGACAGGGGTCGTCAGCAATCAGCCCCAGCATTTT	CASCGTGVVSNQPQHF
TRBV10-3	TRBJ1-2	NA	NA	TGTGCCATCAGTGACCAGGGCTGGAACTATGGCTACACCTTC	CAISDQGWNYGYTF
TRBV4-1	TRBJ2-1	NA	NA	TGCGCCAGCAGCCAAGATCCCTCGGGGCCTTACAATGAGCAGTTCTTC	CASSQDPSGPYNEQFF
TRBV19	TRBJ2-7	NA	NA	TGTGCCAGTAGTTCCTCAGGGGCTGGGGGGTACGAGCAGTACTTC	CASSSSGAGGYEQYF
TRBV4-1	TRBJ1-1	NA	NA	TGCGCCAGCACCAGGGGACTCAACACTGAAGCTTTCTTT	CASTRGLNTEAFF
TRBV7-2	TRBJ1-3	NA	NA	TGTGCCAGCAGCCCGCATGCGGGGCACGGAAACACCATATATTTT	CASSPHAGHGNTIYF
TRBV7-9	TRBJ2-1	TRBD2	once	TGTGCCAGCACCACTAGCGGGGGGGGATACAATGAGCAGTTCTTC	CASTTSGGGYNEQFF
TRBV5-8	TRBJ1-1	TRBD1	NA	TGTGCCAGCAGCTTGGTGCCGGGACAGGGAATTGAAGCTTTCTTT	CASSLVPGQGIEAFF
TRBV6-5	TRBJ1-1	NA	NA	TGTGCCAGCAGTTACTCGGGGAGGGGGATACGGGCTTTCTTT	CASSYSGRGIRAFF
TRBV5-1	TRBJ1-1	TRBD1	NA	TGCGCCAGCAGCTTTGGGTCATACAGGGGTAGTACTGAAGCTTTCTTT	CASSFGSYRGSTEAFF
TRBV6-5	TRBJ1-1	NA	few	TGTGCCAGCAGCCAACAGGGAGCCACTGAAGCTTTCTTT	CASSQQGATEAFF
TRBV7-9	TRBJ1-5	NA	NA	TGTGCCAGCAGCTTAGCCGGGGACTATCAGCCCCAGCATTTT	CASSLAGDYQPQHF
TRBV5-6	TRBJ1-6	NA	few	TGTGCCAGCAGCTTATTTGGTAGACGGGATTCACCCCTCCACTTT	CASSLFGRRDSPLHF